This T cell receptor beta chain was identified during a study of CD8+ T cells in alopecia areata. RNA was extracted and reverse transcribed into cDNA as the sequencing template. The method was immunoSEQ multiplex PCR; TCRdb's version includes in-frame clones alone and lacks a portion of them. The sample includes about 110,000 clones, under 65% of them seen just once. This CDR3 is 11 amino acids long. Trimming stripped 1 base from V and 4 bases from J, with 1 base between. Germline lookup yields CDR1 SGHVS and CDR2 FQNEAQ. Peripheral blood and lesional scalp punch biopsies came from alopecia areata patients.

This TCR was recovered from a human donor with alopecia areata. This rearrangement joins TRBV7-8 to TRBJ1-1; D not resolved. Sequencing was carried out using NKG2D-low CD8+ T cells sorted from blood. Here the CDR3 reads CASSLVTEAFF. CDR3 bases: TGTGCCAGCAGCTTAGTCACTGAAGCTTTCTTT.